Sequencing of this T cell receptor beta chain was carried out in a study of T cell responses to AZD1222 COVID-19 vaccine. This table comes from immunoSEQ multiplex PCR, and its TCRdb copy is limited to in-frame clones, with some not included. The sample has some 110,000 clones, around 92% seen once; the top ten hold about 2.7%. In germline, CDR1 is MNHEY, CDR2 SMNVEV (reference sequence). The CDR3 is 13 residues long. V gave up 2 bases and J gave up 9 bases, with 12 bases separating them. As to this clone: Its specificity is not known.

Study outcomes and limitations: In all cases, repertoires were sampled only after the peak T cell response. Two AZD1222 administrations were followed by greater Spike-specific TCR breadth and depth.

V and J are TRBV27 and TRBJ2-3, with D unclear. The sequencing used peripheral blood, collected on day 0 of AZD1222 vaccination. The sequence was obtained from an adult in good health. The CDR3 nucleotides read TGTGCCAGCAGTTTACCATTAGGCGAAACGCAGTATTTT. Translation: CASSLPLGETQYF.